This entry lists 13 T cell receptor beta chains sequenced from one sample in a study of monozygotic twins with inflammatory bowel disease. TCRdb reprocessed the 5' RACE reads and stores each CDR3 protein as one record, lacking DNA. The sample table includes approximately 210,000 distinct CDR3 sequences. Sequenced sample: blood. Every receptor here comes from a human donor with ulcerative colitis or Crohn's disease, or a healthy co-twin of an affected twin (not recorded which).

The rearrangement joins TRBV9 to TRBJ2-7; TCRdb picks TRBD1, but there is no DNA to check that call. CDR1 and CDR2 (germline): SGDLS, YYNGEE. The CDR3 has 12 amino acids. The CDR3 loop is CASSNPGDEQYF.

The CDR3 loop reads CASSHRSGELFF. The genes are TRBV4-3 and TRBJ2-2. This CDR3 has 12 amino acids. CDR1 LGHNA and CDR2 YSLEER come from the germline V gene.

The chain links TRBV6-5 to TRBJ1-5; lacking DNA, the TRBD1 call made by TCRdb goes unchecked. From germline, CDR1 is MNHEY and CDR2 SVGAGI. This CDR3 region has 15 residues. CDR3: CASSSGGRSNQPQHF.

The chain links TRBV7-2 to TRBJ1-2; with no DNA, the TCRdb D assignment of TRBD1 cannot be verified. CDR1 SGHTA and CDR2 FQGNSA come from the germline V gene. The CDR3 consists of 14 residues. The CDR3 here is CASSSDRGDYGYTF.

The chain has TRBV25-1 and TRBJ2-7; absent DNA, TCRdb's TRBD1 call cannot be checked. CDR1 is MGHDK and CDR2 is SYGVNS in the germline V gene. The CDR3 extends over 13 amino acids. CDR3 in amino acids: CASREGGIKEQYF.

The V and J genes are TRBV7-2 and TRBJ1-6; TCRdb picks TRBD1, but there is no DNA to check that call. Per the germline V gene, CDR1 is SGHTA and CDR2 is FQGNSA. The CDR3 spans 18 residues. The CDR3 region is CASSLAGQAHSYNSPLHF.

The chain employs TRBV7-3 and TRBJ2-1; as DNA is missing, the TRBD2 call by TCRdb cannot be tested. This CDR3 is 19 amino acids long. Germline CDR1 reads SGHTA; CDR2 reads FQGTGA. CDR3 residues: CASSLIPIEAGGRVDEQFF.

The chain recombines TRBV3-1 with TRBJ2-1. CDR3 size: 16 residues. Germline CDR1 LGHDT, CDR2 YNNKEL (reference sequence). CDR3 region: CASSPKTGSSYNEQFF.

This rearrangement joins TRBV5-1 to TRBJ2-1; there is no DNA to check the TCRdb D call of TRBD1. The length of the CDR3 is 12 residues. Germline values: CDR1 SGHRS, CDR2 YFSETQ. The CDR3 here is CASSLQGWPQLF.

CDR3 sequence reads: CSANRDYYNEQFF. V and J are TRBV20-1 and TRBJ2-1. The CDR3 runs to 13 residues. Germline CDR1 is DFQATT and CDR2 is SNEGSKA (reference sequence).

The J gene is TRBJ2-5, the V gene TRBV29-1. The CDR3 consists of 12 residues. In germline, CDR1 is SQVTM, CDR2 ANQGSEA. CDR3 protein: CSVVTPQETQYF.

This sequence joins TRBV2 and TRBJ1-5; TCRdb gives TRBD1 as the D gene, but with no DNA this cannot be confirmed. The CDR3 loop spans 15 amino acids. Germline loops: CDR1 SNHLY, CDR2 FYNNEI. CDR3 protein: CASSEVGPGNQPQHF. Based on the CDR3 plus reference TRBV2 and TRBJ1-5, the full variable domain is EPEVTQTPSHQVTQMGQEVILRCVPISNHLYFYWYRQILGQKVEFLVSFYNNEISEKSEIFDDQFSVERPDGSNFTLKIRSTKLEDSAMYFCASSEVGPGNQPQHFGDGTRLSIL.

The V call is TRBV2, the J call TRBJ1-1; as DNA is missing, the TRBD1 call by TCRdb cannot be tested. From germline, CDR1 is SNHLY and CDR2 FYNNEI. The CDR3 has 18 amino acids. CDR3 protein: CASSRWGRWGNGNTEAFF.